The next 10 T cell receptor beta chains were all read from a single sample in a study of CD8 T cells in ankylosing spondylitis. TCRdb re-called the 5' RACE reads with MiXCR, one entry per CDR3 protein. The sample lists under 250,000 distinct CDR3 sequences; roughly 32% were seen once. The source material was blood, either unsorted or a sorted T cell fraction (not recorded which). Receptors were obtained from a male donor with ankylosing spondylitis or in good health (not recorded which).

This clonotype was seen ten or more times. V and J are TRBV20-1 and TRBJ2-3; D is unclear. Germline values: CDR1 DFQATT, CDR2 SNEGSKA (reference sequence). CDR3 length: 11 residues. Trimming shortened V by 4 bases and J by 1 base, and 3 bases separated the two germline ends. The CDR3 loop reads CSATRTDTQYF. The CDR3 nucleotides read TGCAGTGCTACCCGCACAGATACGCAGTATTTT.

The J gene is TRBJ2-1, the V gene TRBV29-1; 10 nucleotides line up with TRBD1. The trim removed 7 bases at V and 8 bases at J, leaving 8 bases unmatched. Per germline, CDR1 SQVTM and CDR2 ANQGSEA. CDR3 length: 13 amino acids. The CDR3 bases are TGCAGCGCGCCGGGGGACAGGGGTTATGAGCAGTTCTTC. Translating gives CSAPGDRGYEQFF.

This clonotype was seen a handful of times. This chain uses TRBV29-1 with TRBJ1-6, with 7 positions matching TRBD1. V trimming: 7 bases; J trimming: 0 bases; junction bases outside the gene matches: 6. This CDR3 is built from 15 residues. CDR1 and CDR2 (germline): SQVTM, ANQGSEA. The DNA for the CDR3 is TGCAGCGCCCGGACAGGTAGCTCCTATAATTCACCCCTCCACTTT. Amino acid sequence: CSARTGSSYNSPLHF.

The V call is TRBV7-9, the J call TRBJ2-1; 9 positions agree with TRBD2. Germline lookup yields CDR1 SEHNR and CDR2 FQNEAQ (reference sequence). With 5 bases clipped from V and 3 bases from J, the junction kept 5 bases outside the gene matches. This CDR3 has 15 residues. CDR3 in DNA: TGTGCCAGCAGCATAACTAGCGGGTACTACAATGAGCAGTTCTTC. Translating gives CASSITSGYYNEQFF.

CDR3 sequence (DNA): TGTGCCAGCAGCTTGGAGCGGGGGAGTGATACGCAGTATTTT. It translates to CASSLERGSDTQYF. The V gene is TRBV9, the J gene TRBJ2-3, with 8 nucleotides matching TRBD2. In germline, CDR1 is SGDLS, CDR2 YYNGEE. This CDR3 region has 14 residues. The V segment lost 4 bases and the J segment 6 bases; nucleotides outside the gene matches: 7.

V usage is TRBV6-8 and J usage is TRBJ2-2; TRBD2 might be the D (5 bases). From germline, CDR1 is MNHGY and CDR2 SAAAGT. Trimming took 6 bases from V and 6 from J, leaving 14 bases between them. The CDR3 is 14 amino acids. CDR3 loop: CASRHGEGSGELFF. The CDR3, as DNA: TGTGCCAGCAGGCATGGTGAGGGTTCCGGGGAGCTGTTTTTT.

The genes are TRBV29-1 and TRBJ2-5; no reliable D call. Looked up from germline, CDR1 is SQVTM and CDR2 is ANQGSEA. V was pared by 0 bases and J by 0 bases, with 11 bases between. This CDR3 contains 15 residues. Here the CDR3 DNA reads TGCAGCGTTGAAGAGTTGACGCAGGACCAAGAGACCCAGTACTTC. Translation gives CSVEELTQDQETQYF.

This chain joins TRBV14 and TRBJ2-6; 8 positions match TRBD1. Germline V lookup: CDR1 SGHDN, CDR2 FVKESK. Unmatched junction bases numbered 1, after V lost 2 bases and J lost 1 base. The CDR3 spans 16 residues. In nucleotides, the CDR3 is TGTGCCAGCAGCCAACACAGGGGGTCTGGGGCCAACGTCCTGACTTTC. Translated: CASSQHRGSGANVLTF.

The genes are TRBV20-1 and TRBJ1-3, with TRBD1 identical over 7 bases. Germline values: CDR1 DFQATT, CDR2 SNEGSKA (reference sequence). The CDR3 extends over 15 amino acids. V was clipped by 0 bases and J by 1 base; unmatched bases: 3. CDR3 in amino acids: CSARDLQGSGNTIYF. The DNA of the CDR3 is TGCAGTGCTAGAGATTTACAGGGGTCTGGAAACACCATATATTTT.

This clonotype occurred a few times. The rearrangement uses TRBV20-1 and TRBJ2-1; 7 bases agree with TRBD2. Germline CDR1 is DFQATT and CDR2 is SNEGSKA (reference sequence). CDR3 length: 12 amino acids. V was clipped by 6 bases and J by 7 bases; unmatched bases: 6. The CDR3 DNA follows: TGCAGTGCACGTGGGGAGGGGAATGAGCAGTTCTTC. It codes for CSARGEGNEQFF.